Here is one T cell receptor (beta chain) with its context. The entry originates in a study of shared clonotypes between healthy human individuals. The V and J ends lost 5 bases and 5 bases respectively, with 13 bases between them. This CDR3 is 13 amino acids long. Germline values: CDR1 SGHRS, CDR2 YFSETQ. Measured with immunoSEQ multiplex PCR; TCRdb has only the in-frame clones, and not every one. The top ten clones hold approximately 35% of a sample with around 690,000 clones, around 90% of them seen once. In CD8 memory, CD45RO+ cells were put together with CCR7-negative CD45RA+ TemRA cells. Material for sequencing was memory CD8+ T cells from PBMCs. The subset is: CD45RO+ cells pooled with CCR7-negative TemRA cells. This chain connects TRBV5-1 to TRBJ1-2; no clear D gene. This receptor was identified in a man aged 18 to 29 in good health. Some clones in this sample may be carry-over from other donors' samples. The DNA of the CDR3 is TGCGCCAGCAGTTCTGACAAATTGTATGGCTACACCTTC. This encodes CASSSDKLYGYTF.